The entry that follows covers one T cell receptor beta chain sequence. Its matching antigen is unknown. These data belong to a study of graft-versus-host responses after intestinal transplantation. Study context: Transplants given to recipients were multivisceral, liver-intestinal, or isolated intestinal. Once they had received anti-thymocyte globulin induction, all recipients took tacrolimus and steroids for approximately 3 years. Study results and limitations: Subjects displaying graft-donor T cell macrochimerism possessed elevated graft-versus-host to host-versus-graft clonal ratios inside allografts. Detected in recipient marrow were GvH clones, some of which were first observed in ileum or blood.

This CDR3 is built from 13 residues. Trimming took 7 bases from V and 3 from J, leaving 10 bases between them. Germline V gene sequence: CDR1 ENHRY, CDR2 SYGVKD. The protocol was immunoSEQ multiplex PCR, while the TCRdb copy is restricted to in-frame clones and leaves out a portion. The data contain roughly 25,000 clones, around four fifths of them singletons. The source material was PBMCs, sampled around 28 days after intestinal transplant. The sequence derives from a human patient who received an intestinal transplant, so some T cells may come from the graft donor. This chain connects TRBV10-3 to TRBJ2-1; TRBD2 might be the D (5 bases). This CDR3 is CAINPSLYNEQFF. The CDR3 DNA reads TGTGCCATCAACCCTAGCCTCTACAATGAGCAGTTCTTC.